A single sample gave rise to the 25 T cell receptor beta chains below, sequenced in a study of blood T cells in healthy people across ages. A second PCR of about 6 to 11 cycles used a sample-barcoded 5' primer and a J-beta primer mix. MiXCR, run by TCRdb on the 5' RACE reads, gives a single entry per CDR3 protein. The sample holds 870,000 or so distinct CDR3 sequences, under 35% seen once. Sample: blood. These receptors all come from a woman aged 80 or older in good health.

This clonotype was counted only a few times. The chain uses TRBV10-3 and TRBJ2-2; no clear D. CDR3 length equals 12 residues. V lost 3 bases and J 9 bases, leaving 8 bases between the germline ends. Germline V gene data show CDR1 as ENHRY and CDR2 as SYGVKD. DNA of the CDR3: TGTGCCATCAGTGACCCGCTTAGGGAGCTGTTTTTT. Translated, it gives CAISDPLRELFF.

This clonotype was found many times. The CDR3 protein is CASSSTQTGEQFF. CDR3 nucleotides: TGCGCCAGCAGCTCAACCCAGACAGGGGAGCAGTTCTTC. This sequence joins TRBV5-1 and TRBJ2-1; 7 nucleotides match TRBD1. Losses at the gene ends were 3 bases for V and 10 bases for J; bases not matched to a gene: 7. CDR1 SGHRS and CDR2 YFSETQ come from the germline V gene. This CDR3 contains 13 residues.

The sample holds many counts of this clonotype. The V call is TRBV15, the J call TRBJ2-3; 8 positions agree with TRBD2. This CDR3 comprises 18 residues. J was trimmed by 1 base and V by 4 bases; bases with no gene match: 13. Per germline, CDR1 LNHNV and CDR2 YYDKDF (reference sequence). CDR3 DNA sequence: TGTGCCACCAGCAAATCTCCTCGGGCGGGGGGACGCACAGATACGCAGTATTTT. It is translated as CATSKSPRAGGRTDTQYF.

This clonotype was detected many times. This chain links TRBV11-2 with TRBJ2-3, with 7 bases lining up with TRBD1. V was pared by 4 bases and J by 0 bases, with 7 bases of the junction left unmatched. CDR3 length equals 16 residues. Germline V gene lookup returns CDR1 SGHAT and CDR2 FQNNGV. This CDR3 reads CASSSTGAPSTDTQYF. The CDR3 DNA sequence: TGTGCCAGCAGCTCCACAGGGGCCCCTAGCACAGATACGCAGTATTTT.

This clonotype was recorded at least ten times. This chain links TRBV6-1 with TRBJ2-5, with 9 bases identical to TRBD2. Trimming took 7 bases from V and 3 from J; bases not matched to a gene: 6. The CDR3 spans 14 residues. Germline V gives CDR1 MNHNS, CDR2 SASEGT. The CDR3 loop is CASTGGGAEETQYF. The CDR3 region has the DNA TGTGCCAGCACAGGCGGGGGGGCCGAAGAGACCCAGTACTTC.

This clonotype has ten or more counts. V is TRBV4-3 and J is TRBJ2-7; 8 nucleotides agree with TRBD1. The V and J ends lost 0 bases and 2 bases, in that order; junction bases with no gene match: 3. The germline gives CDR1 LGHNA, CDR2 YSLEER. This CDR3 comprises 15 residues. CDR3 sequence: CASSQEWTGTYEQYF. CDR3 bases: TGCGCCAGCAGCCAAGAATGGACAGGGACCTACGAGCAGTACTTC.

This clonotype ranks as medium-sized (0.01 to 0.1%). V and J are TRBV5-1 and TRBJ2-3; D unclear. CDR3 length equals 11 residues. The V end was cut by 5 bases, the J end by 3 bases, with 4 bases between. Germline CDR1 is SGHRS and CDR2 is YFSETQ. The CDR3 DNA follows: TGCGCCAGCAGGTCGACAGATACGCAGTATTTT. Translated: CASRSTDTQYF. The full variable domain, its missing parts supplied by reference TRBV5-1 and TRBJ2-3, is KAGVTQTPRYLIKTRGQQVTLSCSPISGHRSVSWYQQTPGQGLQFLFEYFSETQRNKGNFPGRFSGRQFSNSRSEMNVSTLELGDSALYLCASRSTDTQYFGPGTRLTVL.

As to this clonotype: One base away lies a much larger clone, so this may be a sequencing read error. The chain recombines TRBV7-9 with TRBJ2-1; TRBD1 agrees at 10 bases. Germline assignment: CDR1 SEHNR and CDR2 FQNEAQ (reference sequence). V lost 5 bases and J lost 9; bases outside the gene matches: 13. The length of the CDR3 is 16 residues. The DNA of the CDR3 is TGTGCCAGCAGCGCACACCGGGACAGGGGTAGGGGTGAGCAGTTCTTC. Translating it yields CASSAHRDRGRGEQFF.

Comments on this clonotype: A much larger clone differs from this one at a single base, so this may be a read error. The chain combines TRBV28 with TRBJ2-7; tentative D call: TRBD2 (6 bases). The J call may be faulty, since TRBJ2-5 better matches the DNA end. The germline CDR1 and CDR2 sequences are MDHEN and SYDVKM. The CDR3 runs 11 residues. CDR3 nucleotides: TGTGCCAGCACCCTGGGGGGGACCCAGTACTTC. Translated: CASTLGGTQYF.

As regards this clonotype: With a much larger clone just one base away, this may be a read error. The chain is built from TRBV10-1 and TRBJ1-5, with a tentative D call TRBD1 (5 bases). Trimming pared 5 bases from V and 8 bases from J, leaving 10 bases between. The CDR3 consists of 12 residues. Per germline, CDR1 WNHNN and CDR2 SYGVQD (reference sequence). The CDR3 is CASSPRGEPQHF. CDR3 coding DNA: TGCGCCAGCAGTCCAAGGGGAGAGCCCCAGCATTTT.

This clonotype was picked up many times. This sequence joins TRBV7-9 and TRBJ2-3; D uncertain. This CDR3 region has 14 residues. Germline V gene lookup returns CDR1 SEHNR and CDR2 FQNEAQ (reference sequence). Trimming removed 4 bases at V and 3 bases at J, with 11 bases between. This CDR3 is CASSSLYSTDTQYF. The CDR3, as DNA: TGTGCCAGCAGCTCTCTTTATTCTACAGATACGCAGTATTTT.

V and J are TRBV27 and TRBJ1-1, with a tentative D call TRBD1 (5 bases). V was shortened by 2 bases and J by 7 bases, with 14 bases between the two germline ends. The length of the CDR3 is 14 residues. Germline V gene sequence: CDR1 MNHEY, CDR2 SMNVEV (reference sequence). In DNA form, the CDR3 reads TGTGCCAGCAGTTTACCGGGACCGTTCAGTGAAGCTTTCTTT. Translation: CASSLPGPFSEAFF.

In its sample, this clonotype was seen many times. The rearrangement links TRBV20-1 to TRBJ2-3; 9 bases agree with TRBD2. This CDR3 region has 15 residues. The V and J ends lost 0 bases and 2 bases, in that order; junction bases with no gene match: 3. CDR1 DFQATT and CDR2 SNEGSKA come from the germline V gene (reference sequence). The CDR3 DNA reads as TGCAGTGCTAGAGAAAGACTAGCGGTCACAGATACGCAGTATTTT. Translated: CSARERLAVTDTQYF.

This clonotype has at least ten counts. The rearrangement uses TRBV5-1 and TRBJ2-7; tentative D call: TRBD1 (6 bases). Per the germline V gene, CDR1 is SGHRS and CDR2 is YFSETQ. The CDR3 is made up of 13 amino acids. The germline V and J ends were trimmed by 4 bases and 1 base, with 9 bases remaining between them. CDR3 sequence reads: CASSPGVSYEQYF. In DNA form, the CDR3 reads TGCGCCAGCAGCCCAGGGGTATCCTACGAGCAGTACTTC.

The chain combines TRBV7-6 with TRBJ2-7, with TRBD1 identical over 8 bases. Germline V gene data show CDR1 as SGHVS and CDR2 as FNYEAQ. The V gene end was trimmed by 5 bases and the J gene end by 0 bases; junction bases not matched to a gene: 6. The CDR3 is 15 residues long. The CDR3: CASSPGGYSSYEQYF. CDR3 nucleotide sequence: TGTGCCAGCAGCCCAGGGGGCTATAGCTCCTACGAGCAGTACTTC.

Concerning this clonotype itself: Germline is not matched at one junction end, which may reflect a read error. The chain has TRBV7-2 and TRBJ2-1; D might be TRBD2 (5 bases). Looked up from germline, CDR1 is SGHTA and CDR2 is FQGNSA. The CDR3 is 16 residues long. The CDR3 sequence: CVSSLGWGAAYNEQFF. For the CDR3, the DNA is TGTGTCAGCAGCTTAGGGTGGGGAGCGGCCTACAATGAGCAGTTCTTC.

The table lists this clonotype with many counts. The CDR3 reads CASSFSYLRQGGGDGYTF. The DNA for the CDR3 is TGTGCCAGCAGTTTTTCCTACCTCAGACAGGGAGGAGGGGATGGCTACACCTTC. The genes are TRBV12-3 or TRBV12-4 and TRBJ1-2; 7 nucleotides line up with TRBD1. J gave up 6 bases and V 3 bases, and 19 bases lay outside the gene matches. There are 18 residues in the CDR3.

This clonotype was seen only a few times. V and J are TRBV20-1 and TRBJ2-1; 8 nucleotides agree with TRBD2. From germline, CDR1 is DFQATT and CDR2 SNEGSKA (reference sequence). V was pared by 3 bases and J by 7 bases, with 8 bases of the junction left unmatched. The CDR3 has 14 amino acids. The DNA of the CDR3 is TGCAGTGCTAGCCGGGAGGGCTACATTAATGAGCAGTTCTTC. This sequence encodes CSASREGYINEQFF.

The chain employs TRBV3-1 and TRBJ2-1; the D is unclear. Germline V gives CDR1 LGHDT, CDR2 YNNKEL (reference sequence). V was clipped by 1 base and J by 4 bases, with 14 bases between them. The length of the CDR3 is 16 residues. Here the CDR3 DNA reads TGTGCCAGCAGCCAAGCCCTTATGGGTGGATACAATGAGCAGTTCTTC. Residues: CASSQALMGGYNEQFF.

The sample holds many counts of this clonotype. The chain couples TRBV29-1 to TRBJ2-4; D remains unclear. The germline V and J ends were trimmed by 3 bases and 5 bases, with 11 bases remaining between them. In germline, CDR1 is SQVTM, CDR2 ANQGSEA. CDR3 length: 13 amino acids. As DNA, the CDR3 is TGCAGCGTTGAGGTGGGCCGGGAAAACATTCAGTACTTC. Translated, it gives CSVEVGRENIQYF.

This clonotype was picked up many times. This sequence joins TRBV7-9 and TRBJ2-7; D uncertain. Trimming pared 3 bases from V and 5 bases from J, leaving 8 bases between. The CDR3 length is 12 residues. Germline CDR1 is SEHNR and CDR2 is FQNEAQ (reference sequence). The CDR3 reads CASSFSVDEQYF. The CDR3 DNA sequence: TGTGCCAGCAGCTTTTCAGTTGACGAGCAGTACTTC.

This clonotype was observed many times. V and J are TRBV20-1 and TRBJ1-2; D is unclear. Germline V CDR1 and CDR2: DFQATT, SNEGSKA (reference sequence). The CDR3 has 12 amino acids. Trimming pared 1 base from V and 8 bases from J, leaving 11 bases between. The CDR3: CSARVQAGGYTF. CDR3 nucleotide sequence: TGCAGTGCTAGAGTTCAGGCGGGGGGCTACACCTTC.

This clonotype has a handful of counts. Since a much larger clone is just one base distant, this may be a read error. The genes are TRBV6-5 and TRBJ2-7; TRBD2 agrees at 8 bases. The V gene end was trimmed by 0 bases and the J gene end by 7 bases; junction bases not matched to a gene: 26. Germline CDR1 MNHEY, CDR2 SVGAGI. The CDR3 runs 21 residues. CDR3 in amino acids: CASSYSSQGVRGAKGYNEQYF. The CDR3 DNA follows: TGTGCCAGCAGTTACTCGAGCCAGGGCGTGCGGGGGGCTAAGGGATACAATGAGCAGTACTTC.

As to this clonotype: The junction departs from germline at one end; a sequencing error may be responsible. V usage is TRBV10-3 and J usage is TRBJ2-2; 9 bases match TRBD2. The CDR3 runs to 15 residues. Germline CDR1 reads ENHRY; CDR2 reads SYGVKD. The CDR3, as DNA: TGTGCCATCAGGGGACTAGCATCGGACACCGGGGAGCGGTTTTTT. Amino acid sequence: CAIRGLASDTGERFF.

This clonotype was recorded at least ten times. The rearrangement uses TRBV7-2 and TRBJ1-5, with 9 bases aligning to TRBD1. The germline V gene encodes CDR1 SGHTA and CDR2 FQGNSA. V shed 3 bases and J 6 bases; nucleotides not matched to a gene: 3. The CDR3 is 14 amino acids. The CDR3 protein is CASSFTGGSQPQHF. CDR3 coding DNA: TGTGCCAGCAGCTTCACAGGGGGCAGTCAGCCCCAGCATTTT.